This is a list of T cell receptor beta chains from one sample in a study of T-cell memory formation after mild COVID-19. TCRdb fed the 5' RACE reads into MiXCR, producing one record per CDR3 protein. The sample comprises a few hundred thousand distinct CDR3 sequences, less than 25% of which are singletons, and about 21% rests with the top ten. The sequencing input was PBMCs or a T cell subset sorted from them (not recorded which). These receptors were taken from a man in his late teens or twenties who had mild COVID-19 (a few samples of this study predate the infection). Cell type and time point are not known. Both conserved end residues are part of each CDR3. D genes are given only for firm matches. Clone size appears in some rows only: once, few, many, or a class for an expanded clone.

few,TRBJ1-2,-,TRBV12-3/TRBV12-4,TGTGCCAGCAGTTTAGGTCTCCGGGGCAGGGACTATGGCTACACCTTC,CASSLGLRGRDYGYTF
-,TRBJ1-4,TRBD1,TRBV12-3/TRBV12-4,TGTGCCAGCAGTCTCCTAGGACAGGGAGGTCGGGCTAATGAAAAACTGTTTTTT,CASSLLGQGGRANEKLFF
-,TRBJ2-3,TRBD2,TRBV7-9,TGTGCCAGCAGCCCCAGCGGGGGCTTGGATACGCAGTATTTT,CASSPSGGLDTQYF
-,TRBJ2-7,-,TRBV5-1,TGCGCCAGCAGCTTGACCAGCCCTTTGGAAGAGCAGTACTTC,CASSLTSPLEEQYF
-,TRBJ2-3,-,TRBV10-3,TGTGCCATCAGTGAGTCACGGGGGGCCGTAGATACGCAGTATTTT,CAISESRGAVDTQYF
few,TRBJ2-3,-,TRBV24-1,TGTGCCATCGGGGGAGGAAGCACAGATACGCAGTATTTT,CAIGGGSTDTQYF
-,TRBJ2-6,-,TRBV7-9,TGTGCCAGCAGCTCCCCTAGGGGGTACGGGGCCAACGTCCTGACTTTC,CASSSPRGYGANVLTF
many,TRBJ2-4,-,TRBV12-3/TRBV12-4,TGTGCCAGCAGCCCAAGGGGGGCGGCCAAAAACATTCAGTACTTC,CASSPRGAAKNIQYF
-,TRBJ2-1,TRBD2,TRBV20-1,TGCAGTGCTAGGTCGCGGGGGGGAGTCAATGAGCAGTTCTTC,CSARSRGGVNEQFF
-,TRBJ2-2,-,TRBV20-1,TGCAGTGCTAGACATGGGACCGGGGAGCTGTTTTTT,CSARHGTGELFF
few,TRBJ1-5,-,TRBV12-3/TRBV12-4,TGTGCCAGCAGTTTACAGGGCTGGGGGCCCCAGCATTTT,CASSLQGWGPQHF